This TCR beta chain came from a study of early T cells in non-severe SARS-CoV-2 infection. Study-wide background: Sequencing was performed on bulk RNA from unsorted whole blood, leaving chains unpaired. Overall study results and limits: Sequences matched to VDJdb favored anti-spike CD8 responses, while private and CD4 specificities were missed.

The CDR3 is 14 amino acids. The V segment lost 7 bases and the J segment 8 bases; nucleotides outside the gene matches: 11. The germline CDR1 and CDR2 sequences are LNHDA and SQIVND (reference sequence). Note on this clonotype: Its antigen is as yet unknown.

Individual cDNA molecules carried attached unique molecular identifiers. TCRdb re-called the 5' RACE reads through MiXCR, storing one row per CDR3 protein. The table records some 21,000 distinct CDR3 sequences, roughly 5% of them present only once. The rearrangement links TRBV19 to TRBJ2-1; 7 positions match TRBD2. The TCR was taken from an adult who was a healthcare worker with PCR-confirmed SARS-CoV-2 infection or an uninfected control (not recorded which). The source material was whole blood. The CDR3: CASIPRGRRDEQFF. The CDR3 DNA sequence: TGTGCCAGTATTCCGCGCGGGAGAAGGGATGAGCAGTTCTTC.